This T cell receptor beta chain was captured by sequencing in a study of T cells after yellow fever vaccination. Overall study findings and caveats: Within FACS-sorted repertoires, abundant clonotypes contaminating from the bulk population could be present.

The CDR3 has 15 amino acids. Looked up from germline, CDR1 is DFQATT and CDR2 is SNEGSKA (reference sequence). The trim removed 0 bases at V and 9 bases at J, leaving 12 bases unmatched. TCR cDNA, made by 5'RACE template switching, carried an added universal primer site and UMIs. TCRdb re-called the 5' RACE reads through MiXCR, storing one row per CDR3 protein. The sample holds approximately 110,000 distinct CDR3 sequences, under 8.5% seen once. This clonotype was seen many times. Its antigen remains unknown. The TCR sequence derives from a young man who received the YFV17D yellow fever vaccine. The material sequenced was CD4+ T cells sorted from PBMCs, taken more than 8 days after the first yellow fever vaccination. V and J are TRBV20-1 and TRBJ2-5, with 8 bases lining up with TRBD2. The CDR3 region has the DNA TGCAGTGCTAGAGATCCCCGGGTAGCGGGGACCGCCCAGTACTTC. Translating gives CSARDPRVAGTAQYF.